A selection of T cell receptor beta chains follows, all from one sample in a study of blood T cell repertoires in COVID-19. TCRdb's copy holds only in-frame clones and misses some; the assay was immunoSEQ multiplex PCR. Here the sample spans 320,000 or so clones, around 86% being singletons. Input material: PBMCs or T cells enriched from blood (not recorded which). The source is a man aged 55 to 69 who had recovered from COVID-19. The CDR3 runs from the conserved cysteine through the conserved F or W. D genes are given only for firm matches. Expanded clones get a size class; other rows say once, few or many, or leave the size out.

j_gene	v_gene	len	abundance	d_gene	CDR3nt	CDR3aa
TRBJ2-3	TRBV7-3	14	.	.	TGTGCCAGCAGCCTGAAAGGGACAACAGATACGCAGTATTTT	CASSLKGTTDTQYF
TRBJ2-7	TRBV5-1	14	.	.	TGCGCCAGCAGCGAACAGGGGGGGTCCTACGAGCAGTACTTC	CASSEQGGSYEQYF
TRBJ2-3	TRBV9	16	.	.	TGTGCCAGCAGCTTCTCTCTCGGGGTCGGCACAGATACGCAGTATTTT	CASSFSLGVGTDTQYF
TRBJ2-6	TRBV5-6	15	.	.	TGTGCCAGCAGCCAAAGGAGCTCCGGGGCCAACGTCCTGACTTTC	CASSQRSSGANVLTF
TRBJ2-7	TRBV29-1	14	.	.	TGCAGCGTTGTTAGCGGAGGAAGCTCCTACGAGCAGTACTTC	CSVVSGGSSYEQYF
TRBJ2-5	TRBV7-7	12	.	.	TGTGCTAGCGGACAGGAGCAAGAGACCCAGTACTTC	CASGQEQETQYF
TRBJ1-5	TRBV3-1/TRBV3-2	15	once	.	TGTGCCAGCAGCCAAGGCGGGGTAGGCAATCAGCCCCAGCATTTT	CASSQGGVGNQPQHF
TRBJ2-5	TRBV18	15	.	TRBD2	TGTGCCAGCTCACAGACTAGCGGGATTCTAGAGACCCAGTACTTC	CASSQTSGILETQYF
TRBJ2-2	TRBV24-1	14	.	.	TGTGCCACCAGTGAACCGGACATCGTCGGGGAGCTGTTTTTT	CATSEPDIVGELFF
TRBJ2-7	TRBV7-8	15	once	TRBD2	TGTGCCAGCAGCTCTGGACTAGCGGTGGGGCACGAGCAGTACTTC	CASSSGLAVGHEQYF
TRBJ1-1	TRBV28	13	.	.	TGTGCCAGCAGTTCCGGACAGAACACTGAAGCTTTCTTT	CASSSGQNTEAFF
TRBJ1-1	TRBV7-2	14	.	.	TGTGCCAGCAGCTCGCAGGTAATTGACACTGAAGCTTTCTTT	CASSSQVIDTEAFF
TRBJ2-6	TRBV5-1	14	.	.	TGCGCCAGCAGCTTGGCGTTCGGGGCCAACGTCCTGACTTTC	CASSLAFGANVLTF
TRBJ1-4	TRBV28	14	.	.	TGTGCCAGCAGTGGCGAATGGCGAGGAGAAAAACTGTTTTTT	CASSGEWRGEKLFF
TRBJ2-5	TRBV5-1	18	.	.	TGCGCCAGCAGTCCTCTCGGGGGGCTAAGTAATGGCCAAGAGACCCAGTACTTC	CASSPLGGLSNGQETQYF
TRBJ2-4	TRBV6-5	15	.	.	TGTGCCAGCAGTTCTCATTGGCCCGTTGATTACATTCAGTACTTC	CASSSHWPVDYIQYF